What follows describes a single T cell receptor beta chain. Its recognized antigen is unknown. Nothing much larger sits one base from this clone, and base qualities are not available. The receptor library was made with 5' RACE. Sequencer: Illumina HiSeq 2500. A second PCR of roughly 6 to 11 cycles was performed with a sample-barcoded 5' primer and a J-beta primer mix. A template-switch 5' adaptor carrying 12 random nucleotides introduced a unique molecular identifier onto each TCR beta cDNA molecule. At least 3 million CDR3-containing paired-end reads were obtained from each sample. First-strand cDNA synthesis was performed from all RNA using the Mint cDNA synthesis kit, with priming by a TRBC-specific oligonucleotide. Following uracil-DNA glycosylase treatment, all cDNA underwent a first 18-cycle PCR with the universal primers M1SS and BC2_uni_R. Processing in the source paper ran as follows. For normalization, 1 million high-quality reads, each with a distinct molecular identifier, were randomly selected from each sample. Instead of being binned into consensus sequences, reads with shared molecular identifiers were discarded. MiTCR, with a Q25 quality threshold and the strictest error-elimination algorithm, was used for CDR3 identification, clonotype clustering and error correction. A nonparametric unseen species model using Euler transformation provided a lower-bound estimate of total TCR beta diversity. The raw public data were reprocessed by TCRdb itself: fastp quality trimming at Q25, MiXCR clonotype calling, in-frame beta chains only. Every distinct CDR3 protein forms one entry, paired with its most common genes and DNA. The V and J calls and clone size come from TCRdb's table, not from the authors' own analysis. The sample data list about 760,000 distinct CDR3 sequences, and more than 20% of these were observed just once. In total, the top ten clones hold 9.4% of the sample.

This sample was taken from a study of blood T cells in healthy people across ages (dated by TCRdb to 2015 to 2017). About the study as a whole: In model experiments, template switching captured roughly one uniquely barcoded TCR beta cDNA molecule for every two T cells. The study measured age-related changes in TCR beta repertoire diversity using deep sequencing normalized with unique cDNA molecular identifiers. The donors were split into four age groups: young (average about 16 years), middle-aged (39), aged (62) and long-lived (approximately 80). Two additional independent replicas of 1 million unique cDNA reads from the same blood draw were analyzed for two donors (one aged 18 to 30 and one aged 80 or older). What the research found in general, with its limitations: A strong correlation was found between observed TCR beta diversity and the percentage of naive T cells measured by flow cytometry. The long-lived group showed more naive CD4+ T cells, fewer expanded clones and increased TCR diversity than the aged group, suggesting age selection. Because the CMV infection status of the donors was unknown, age-related changes in expanded clonotypes may potentially have been confounded. As age increased, observed TCR beta diversity per million T cells dropped in a roughly linear way, and a significant reduction was already evident by age about 36. Estimates of total diversity based on one million sequenced T cells were regarded as lower bounds and as underestimates. Since profiling was done on bulk unsorted PBMCs, naive and antigen-experienced compartments could not be conclusively compared.

For this chain, trimming is 6 bases at the V end and 9 bases at the J end, and the number of junction bases without a gene match is 13. CDR1 and CDR2 are read off the germline V gene as SGHDN and FVKESK. The CDR3 goes from the cysteine to the phenylalanine over 15 residues. Here the CDR3 DNA is all that survives: 45 bases in frame from base 1. The roughly 39 donors, aged about 6 to 95 years, were systemically healthy Caucasian individuals from Russia. Around 10 milliliters of peripheral blood were drawn from each donor into EDTA-treated Vacutainer tubes. PBMCs were isolated by Ficoll-Paque density-gradient centrifugation, with at least 6 million obtained per sample. Total RNA was extracted from PBMCs with Trizol reagent, with at least 5.5 micrograms obtained per sample. The percentages of naive CD45RAhigh/CD27high T cells were determined by flow cytometry on a PBMC aliquot from every donor. The data also belong to a second study, concerning T cells of mothers and their children. The second publication reports: Nine systemically healthy Caucasian individuals, comprising three mothers and their six children, were included as donors. cDNA synthesis consumed the entire amount of extracted RNA, loaded at approximately 1.6 ug RNA in each 15 ul reaction. In the second PCR, the M1S primer introduced both the sample barcodes and 2-4 random nucleotides. More than 8 million TCR beta CDR3 reads were obtained from each mother, and about 3 million reads were obtained from each child. TCR recombination output is similarly shaped by thymic selection in related and unrelated pairs, with a minor effect exerted by inherited differences. Normalized repertoire overlap in related mother-child pairs was always slightly higher than in unrelated mother-child pairs, but the difference was never significant. No persistent microchimeric T cell clones were detected, at a sensitivity of roughly 96 clones per million clonotypes. Deep NGS was used in the study to compare the TCR beta repertoires of mothers and children and to look for features that separate related mother-child pairs from unrelated individuals. Mothers averaged around 40 +/- 4 years of age and children averaged about 10 +/- 4 years. Libraries were sequenced on Illumina HiSeq 2000 with 100+100 nt paired-end reads after adapter ligation with NEBNext reagents. To avoid cross-contamination, the mother libraries and the child libraries were prepared a month apart and sequenced in separate runs. Between roughly 500,000 and 2,300,000 distinct TCR beta clonotypes were identified per donor. Naive TCR beta clonotypes were estimated from low-frequency clonotypes matched to each donor's FACS-determined naive share, without sorting.

The source is a boy younger than 18 in good health. The chain couples TRBV14 to TRBJ2-1; 8 central nucleotides agree with TRBD2. The specimen sequenced was blood. CDR3 reads: CASRGAGVGSTEQFF. In nucleotides, the sequence is TGTGCCAGCAGAGGAGCGGGAGTAGGTTCCACTGAGCAGTTCTTC.